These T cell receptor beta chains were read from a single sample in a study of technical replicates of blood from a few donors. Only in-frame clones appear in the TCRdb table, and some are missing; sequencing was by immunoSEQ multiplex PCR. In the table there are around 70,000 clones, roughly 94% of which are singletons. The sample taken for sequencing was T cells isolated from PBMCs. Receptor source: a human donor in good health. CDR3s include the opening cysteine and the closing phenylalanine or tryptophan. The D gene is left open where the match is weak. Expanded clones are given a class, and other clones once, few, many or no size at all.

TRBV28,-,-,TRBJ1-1,TGTGCCAGCAGTTGGAGCACTGAAGCTTTCTTT,CASSWSTEAFF
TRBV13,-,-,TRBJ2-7,TGTGCCAGCAGCTTATCGGGTCAGTCGTACGAGCAGTACTTC,CASSLSGQSYEQYF
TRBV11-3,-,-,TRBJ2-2,TGTGCCAGCAACATCCAAGGGGGATCCGGGGAGCTGTTTTTT,CASNIQGGSGELFF
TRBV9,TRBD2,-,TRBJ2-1,TGTGCCAGCAGCGTGGGCGGGAGGGTATACAATGAGCAGTTCTTC,CASSVGGRVYNEQFF
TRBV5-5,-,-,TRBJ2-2,TGTGCCAGCAGCTTGCGGGGGGCCACCGGGGAGCTGTTTTTT,CASSLRGATGELFF
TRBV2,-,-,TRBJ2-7,TGTGCCAGCGGTAGACTAGTTTACGAGCAGTACTTC,CASGRLVYEQYF
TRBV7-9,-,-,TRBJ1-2,TGTGCCAGCAGCCATATAGGGGTCGACTATGGCTACACCTTC,CASSHIGVDYGYTF
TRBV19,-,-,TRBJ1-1,TGTGCCAGTACACGAGTAGAACTGAACACTGAAGCTTTCTTT,CASTRVELNTEAFF
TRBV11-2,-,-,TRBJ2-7,TGTGCCAGCAGCTTAGCTGTCAGTTCCTACGAGCAGTACTTC,CASSLAVSSYEQYF
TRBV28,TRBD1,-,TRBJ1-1,TGTGCCAGCAGTCCCCCCCCGGGACAGGGGACTAATGAAGCTTTCTTT,CASSPPPGQGTNEAFF
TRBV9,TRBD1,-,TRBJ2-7,TGTGCCAGCAGTGTTGGACAGGGGATATGGTACGAGCAGTACTTC,CASSVGQGIWYEQYF
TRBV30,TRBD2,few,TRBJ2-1,TGTGCCTGGAGTGTACAACTAGCGGCCTACAATGAGCAGTTCTTC,CAWSVQLAAYNEQFF
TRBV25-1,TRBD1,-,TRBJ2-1,TGTGCCAGCAGTGAGCTAACGACAGGGGTCGTGGACAATGAGCAGTTCTTC,CASSELTTGVVDNEQFF
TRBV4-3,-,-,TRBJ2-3,TGCGCCAGCAGCCAAGGAGTATCCGGGGACAAGGCTTTTGGTACGCAGTATTTT,CASSQGVSGDKAFGTQYF
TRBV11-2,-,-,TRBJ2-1,TGTGCCAGCAACGAAGAGGGCCAACTCTACAATGAGCAGTTCTTC,CASNEEGQLYNEQFF
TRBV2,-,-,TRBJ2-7,TGTGCCAGCAGAGAGAGGAACGAGCAGTACTTC,CASRERNEQYF
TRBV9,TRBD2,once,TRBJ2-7,TGTGCCAGCAAGCCGGGACTAGCGGGAGGCGACGAGCAGTACTTC,CASKPGLAGGDEQYF
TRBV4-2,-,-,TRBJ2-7,TGTGCCAGCAGCCAAGTCGGGAGTGGGATCTACGAGCAGTACTTC,CASSQVGSGIYEQYF
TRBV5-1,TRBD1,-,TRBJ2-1,TGCGCCAGCAGCAGGGACAGCTCCTACAATGAGCAGTTCTTC,CASSRDSSYNEQFF
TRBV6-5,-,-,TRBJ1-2,TGTGCCAGCAAACAGGGCGCCTATGGCTACACCTTC,CASKQGAYGYTF
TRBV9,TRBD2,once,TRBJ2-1,TGTGCCAGCAGCGTAGTTCCTAGCGGGAGGGCTTACAATGAGCAGTTCTTC,CASSVVPSGRAYNEQFF
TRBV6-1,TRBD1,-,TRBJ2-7,TGTGCCAGCAGTGCCCCTGCCGGGACAGGGTCCTACGAGCAGTACTTC,CASSAPAGTGSYEQYF
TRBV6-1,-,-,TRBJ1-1,TGTGCCAGCAGCCAAGAGAGAGCGAACACTGAAGCTTTCTTT,CASSQERANTEAFF
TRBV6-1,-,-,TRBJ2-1,TGTGCCACCACTAGCAGGACCTACAATGAGCAGTTCTTC,CATTSRTYNEQFF
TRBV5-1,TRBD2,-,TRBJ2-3,TGCGCCAGCAGCTTGGAAGGGGCGGGGGATCGCACAGATACGCAGTATTTT,CASSLEGAGDRTDTQYF
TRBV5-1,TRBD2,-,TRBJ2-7,TGCGCCAGCAGCCGCGGACTAGCGGGGTACGAGCAGTACTTC,CASSRGLAGYEQYF
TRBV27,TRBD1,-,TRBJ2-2,TGTGCCAGCAGTTACGGGACAGGGTATACCGGGGAGCTGTTTTTT,CASSYGTGYTGELFF
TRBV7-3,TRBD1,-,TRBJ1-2,TGTGCCAGCAGCTCCGGACAGGGGGCCGACTATGGCTACACCTTC,CASSSGQGADYGYTF
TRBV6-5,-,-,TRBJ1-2,TGTGCCAGCAGGCGCACGAAGGGGGATGGCTACACCTTC,CASRRTKGDGYTF
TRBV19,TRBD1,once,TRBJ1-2,TGTGCCAGTAGTACCCTCCGGACAGGGGTCTATGGCTACACCTTC,CASSTLRTGVYGYTF
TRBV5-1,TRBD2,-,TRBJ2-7,TGCGCCAGCAGCTTGGGGATAGCGGGAGGGCCAGGAAGGGAGCAGTACTTC,CASSLGIAGGPGREQYF
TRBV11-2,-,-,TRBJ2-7,TGTGCCAGCAGCTTACGCACAGGGCCCTACGAGCAGTACTTC,CASSLRTGPYEQYF
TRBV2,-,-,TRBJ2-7,TGTGCCAGCGAGGCCACCTACGAGCAGTACTTC,CASEATYEQYF
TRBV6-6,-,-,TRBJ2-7,TGTGCCAGCAGCGGACAGGAGGGCTACGAGCAGTACTTC,CASSGQEGYEQYF
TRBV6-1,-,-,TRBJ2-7,TGTGCCAGCAGTGACTCTTTCTCCTACGAGCAGTACTTC,CASSDSFSYEQYF